The clone carrying this T cell receptor beta chain was observed a few times. Its specificity is not known. It was cDNA, reverse transcribed from extracted RNA, that served as the sequencing template. Repertoires were generated with immunoSEQ multiplex PCR, while TCRdb's copy carries only in-frame clones and drops some. The data hold roughly 150,000 clones, with roughly 50% observed a single time. CDR3 length equals 15 residues. The J segment lost 3 bases and the V segment lost 1 base, leaving 2 bases of the junction unmatched. Germline-derived CDR1 and CDR2 are SGHRS and YFSETQ. Specified treatment: oral pan-JAK inhibitor, 5-10 mg twice daily. Collected material from alopecia areata patients comprised lesional scalp punch biopsies and peripheral blood. The data derive from a study of CD8+ T cells in alopecia areata. The study's findings and limits: The study found higher clonality in lesional than normal scalp, especially in alopecia totalis/universalis.

The sample was CD8+ T cells sorted from blood, taken at week 4, from a patient treated with tofacitinib. The origin of this receptor is a human donor with alopecia areata. The chain links TRBV5-1 to TRBJ2-5; 11 nucleotides line up with TRBD1. CDR3 protein: CASSLMGQGEETQYF. CDR3 in DNA: TGCGCCAGCAGCTTGATGGGACAGGGGGAAGAGACCCAGTACTTC.